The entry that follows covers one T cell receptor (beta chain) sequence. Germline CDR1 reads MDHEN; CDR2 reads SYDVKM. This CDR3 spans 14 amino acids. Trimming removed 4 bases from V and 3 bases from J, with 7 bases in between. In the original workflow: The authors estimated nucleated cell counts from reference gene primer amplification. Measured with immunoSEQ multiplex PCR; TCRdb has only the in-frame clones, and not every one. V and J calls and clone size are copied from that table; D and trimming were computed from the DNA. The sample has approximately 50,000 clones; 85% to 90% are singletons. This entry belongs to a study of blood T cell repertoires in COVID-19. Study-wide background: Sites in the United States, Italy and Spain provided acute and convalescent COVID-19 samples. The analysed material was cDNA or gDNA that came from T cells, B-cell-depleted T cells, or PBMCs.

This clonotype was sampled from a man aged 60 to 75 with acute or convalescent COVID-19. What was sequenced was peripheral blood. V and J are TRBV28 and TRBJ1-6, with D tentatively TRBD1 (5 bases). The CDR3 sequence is CASSSGGYNSPLHF. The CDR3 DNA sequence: TGTGCCAGCAGTTCCGGGGGCTATAATTCACCCCTCCACTTT.